These T cell receptor beta chains were read from a single sample in a study of T cells in Graves' hyperthyroidism and ophthalmopathy. TCRdb ran MiXCR on the multiplex PCR reads and lists one entry per CDR3 protein. This sample has under 350,000 distinct CDR3 sequences; roughly 15% occur once, and the top ten carry under 8%. Sequencing was performed on blood. Receptors were obtained from a woman in her thirties or forties with Graves' hyperthyroidism. The CDR3 runs from the conserved cysteine through the conserved F or W. Fields, in order: clone size, V gene, D gene, J gene, CDR3 DNA, CDR3 protein. D genes are given only for firm matches. Some rows mark clone size as missing; the rest say once, few, many or name a class of expanded clone.

clone_size: .; v_call: TRBV12-3/TRBV12-4; d_call: TRBD1; j_call: TRBJ2-3; cdr3_nt: TGTGCCAGCAGTTTAGGGACAGGGACTTTCGGAGGCACAGATACGCAGTATTTT; cdr3_aa: CASSLGTGTFGGTDTQYF
clone_size: many; v_call: TRBV20-1; d_call: .; j_call: TRBJ1-5; cdr3_nt: TGCAGTGCTAGCGACACACAGGGTAACAATCAGCCCCAGCATTTT; cdr3_aa: CSASDTQGNNQPQHF
clone_size: .; v_call: TRBV5-8; d_call: .; j_call: TRBJ1-6; cdr3_nt: TGTGCCAGCAGTCATATCCGCGGGCAGGGGACAAATTCACCCCTCCACTTT; cdr3_aa: CASSHIRGQGTNSPLHF
clone_size: .; v_call: TRBV20-1; d_call: TRBD1; j_call: TRBJ1-5; cdr3_nt: TGCAGTGCTGATACTACCGGGACAGGGAAAAGGGATCAGCCCCAGCATTTT; cdr3_aa: CSADTTGTGKRDQPQHF
clone_size: few; v_call: TRBV9; d_call: .; j_call: TRBJ1-1; cdr3_nt: TGTGCCAGCAGCCCTATGGAGTGGACTGAAGCTTTCTTT; cdr3_aa: CASSPMEWTEAFF
clone_size: .; v_call: TRBV11-2; d_call: TRBD2; j_call: TRBJ2-7; cdr3_nt: TGTGCCAGCAGCTTAGGGCTAGCGGGAGAGAAGCAGTACTTC; cdr3_aa: CASSLGLAGEKQYF
clone_size: many; v_call: TRBV2; d_call: TRBD1; j_call: TRBJ2-7; cdr3_nt: TGTGCCAGCGGCAGGGGGCGTCAGGAGCAGTACTTC; cdr3_aa: CASGRGRQEQYF
clone_size: many; v_call: TRBV2; d_call: .; j_call: TRBJ1-5; cdr3_nt: TGTGCCAGCAACTTTAACAGGGATTCTCAGCCCCAGCATTTT; cdr3_aa: CASNFNRDSQPQHF
clone_size: .; v_call: TRBV6-5; d_call: TRBD1; j_call: TRBJ1-2; cdr3_nt: TGTGCCAGCAGTTACTCGGGACAGGGAGGAGAGGGTGGCTACACCTTC; cdr3_aa: CASSYSGQGGEGGYTF
clone_size: many; v_call: TRBV2; d_call: .; j_call: TRBJ1-5; cdr3_nt: TGTGCCAGCAGTGAAGCTGGGTTACCCACGGGCAATCAGCCCCAGCATTTT; cdr3_aa: CASSEAGLPTGNQPQHF
clone_size: .; v_call: TRBV2; d_call: TRBD1; j_call: TRBJ1-2; cdr3_nt: TGTGCCAGCAGACCCGGGACAGGGAACGGCTATGGCTACACCTTC; cdr3_aa: CASRPGTGNGYGYTF
clone_size: many; v_call: TRBV6-1; d_call: TRBD1; j_call: TRBJ1-1; cdr3_nt: TGTGCCAGCAGGGACCGGACAGGGTTGAACACTGAAGCTTTCTTT; cdr3_aa: CASRDRTGLNTEAFF
clone_size: many; v_call: TRBV28; d_call: .; j_call: TRBJ1-2; cdr3_nt: TGTGCCACGTGGGTCGCCCGGACCTATGGCTACACCTTC; cdr3_aa: CATWVARTYGYTF
clone_size: many; v_call: TRBV7-9; d_call: TRBD2; j_call: TRBJ2-1; cdr3_nt: TGTGCCAGCAGCTTACTAGCGGGGGGCCCAATTAATGAGCAGTTCTTC; cdr3_aa: CASSLLAGGPINEQFF
clone_size: .; v_call: TRBV20-1; d_call: TRBD1; j_call: TRBJ2-7; cdr3_nt: TGCAGTGCTAGCCGCGGACAGGGGGACTACGAGCAGTACTTC; cdr3_aa: CSASRGQGDYEQYF
clone_size: .; v_call: TRBV19; d_call: TRBD2; j_call: TRBJ2-3; cdr3_nt: TGTGCCAGTAGTAGTTTGGGACTAGCGGGAGACGAGGGGGGCGGCACAGATACGCAGTATTTT; cdr3_aa: CASSSLGLAGDEGGGTDTQYF
clone_size: many; v_call: TRBV28; d_call: .; j_call: TRBJ1-2; cdr3_nt: TGTGCCACCACGCAGGGACCGGCGGGCTACACCTTC; cdr3_aa: CATTQGPAGYTF
clone_size: few; v_call: TRBV13; d_call: .; j_call: TRBJ2-7; cdr3_nt: TGTGCCAGCAGCGCCTGGACAGACGGCGAGCAGTACTTC; cdr3_aa: CASSAWTDGEQYF
clone_size: many; v_call: TRBV29-1; d_call: .; j_call: TRBJ2-7; cdr3_nt: TGCAGCGTTACCGACTCCTTCTCCTACGAGCAGTACTTC; cdr3_aa: CSVTDSFSYEQYF
clone_size: few; v_call: TRBV29-1; d_call: .; j_call: TRBJ2-1; cdr3_nt: TGCAGCGTTGAAGAGGCGTGGGAGCAGTTCTTC; cdr3_aa: CSVEEAWEQFF
clone_size: many; v_call: TRBV7-8; d_call: .; j_call: TRBJ1-2; cdr3_nt: TGTGCCAGCAGCCAGGATAACTATGGCTACACCTTC; cdr3_aa: CASSQDNYGYTF
clone_size: many; v_call: TRBV27; d_call: .; j_call: TRBJ1-2; cdr3_nt: TGTGCCAGCAGTTTGGCCGGGGCCGGGTATGGCTACACCTTC; cdr3_aa: CASSLAGAGYGYTF
clone_size: few; v_call: TRBV27; d_call: .; j_call: TRBJ1-4; cdr3_nt: TGTGCCAGCAGTTTAAGGGGGGCGGCTAATGAAAAACTGTTTTTT; cdr3_aa: CASSLRGAANEKLFF
clone_size: many; v_call: TRBV5-1; d_call: .; j_call: TRBJ2-5; cdr3_nt: TGCGCCAGCAGACCTGACAGCCAAGAGACCCAGTACTTC; cdr3_aa: CASRPDSQETQYF
clone_size: .; v_call: TRBV5-1; d_call: TRBD1; j_call: TRBJ2-1; cdr3_nt: TGCGCCAGCAGCTTGAACGGACAGGGCCACAATGAGCAGTTCTTC; cdr3_aa: CASSLNGQGHNEQFF
clone_size: .; v_call: TRBV5-8; d_call: .; j_call: TRBJ2-7; cdr3_nt: TGTGCCAGCAGTGGAGTATCAAAGAGCTCCTACGAGCAGTACTTC; cdr3_aa: CASSGVSKSSYEQYF
clone_size: .; v_call: TRBV29-1; d_call: .; j_call: TRBJ2-7; cdr3_nt: TGCAGCGTCACGTCCCGGAGCTCCTACGAGCAGTACTTC; cdr3_aa: CSVTSRSSYEQYF
clone_size: many; v_call: TRBV6-5; d_call: TRBD2; j_call: TRBJ2-1; cdr3_nt: TGTGCCAGCAGTTACTCTTCTAGCGGGAGGGACTACAATGAGCAGTTCTTC; cdr3_aa: CASSYSSSGRDYNEQFF
clone_size: many; v_call: TRBV7-9; d_call: TRBD1; j_call: TRBJ2-2; cdr3_nt: TGTGCCAGCATCACGACCAGGGGGGGACAGGGGGCAACCGGGGAGCTGTTTTTT; cdr3_aa: CASITTRGGQGATGELFF
clone_size: .; v_call: TRBV7-3; d_call: TRBD2; j_call: TRBJ2-3; cdr3_nt: TGTGCCAGCAGCTTGTTCCTAGCGGGACCGGACACAGATACGCAGTATTTT; cdr3_aa: CASSLFLAGPDTDTQYF